This TCR beta chain is from a study of OX40 agonist ivuxolimab in advanced cancers. Whole-study findings and limits: On average, CD8+ T cells had more expanded clones than CD4+. What antigens the expanded peripheral T cells recognized was never established.

CDR3 length: 15 amino acids. Germline V gene lookup returns CDR1 LNHDA and CDR2 SQIVND (reference sequence). The V and J ends lost 5 bases and 6 bases respectively, with 14 bases between them. Details on this clone: The antigen remains undetermined.

Method: immunoSEQ multiplex PCR; TCRdb's copy keeps in-frame clones and lacks some. This sample has about 31,000 clones; about 80% occur once, and the top ten carry roughly 20%. Individuals having autoimmune disease history or systemic immunosuppression were not enrolled. V gene TRBV19 combines with J gene TRBJ1-6; D unresolved. This sequence originates from an adult with an advanced solid tumor such as melanoma, head and neck, liver or kidney cancer. The source was CD4+ or CD8+ T cells sorted from blood, collected in a trial of the OX40 agonist ivuxolimab. The CDR3 nucleotides read TGTGCCAGTAGTCCCGACCGCGACGGTAATTCACCCCTCCACTTT. Translating gives CASSPDRDGNSPLHF.